These 2 T cell receptor beta chains came from one sample sequenced in a study of cytomegalovirus exposure and HLA in healthy donors. Primers: 60 Vbeta forward and 13 Jbeta reverse. The method was immunoSEQ multiplex PCR; TCRdb's version includes in-frame clones alone and lacks a portion of them. This table holds fewer than 110,000 clones, over 80% found once. Sequencing was carried out using PBMCs. These receptors all come from a man aged 25 to 40 in good health and CMV-seropositive.

The V gene is TRBV10-3, the J gene TRBJ2-3; D possibly corresponds to TRBD1 (6 bases). The CDR3 extends over 15 amino acids. The germline V gene has CDR1 ENHRY and CDR2 SYGVKD. V was clipped by 6 bases and J by 0 bases, with 13 bases between them. This CDR3 reads CAISVTGPSTDTQYF. The CDR3 region has the DNA TGTGCCATCAGCGTGACAGGTCCTAGCACAGATACGCAGTATTTT.

The chain couples TRBV29-1 to TRBJ1-1; D may be TRBD1 (6 bases). V lost 7 bases to trimming and J lost 0 bases, with 15 bases between them. Germline CDR1 reads SQVTM; CDR2 reads ANQGSEA. This CDR3 region has 14 residues. The CDR3 DNA reads TGCAGCGCCCCACAGGGTGGCATGAACACTGAAGCTTTCTTT. Its protein is CSAPQGGMNTEAFF.